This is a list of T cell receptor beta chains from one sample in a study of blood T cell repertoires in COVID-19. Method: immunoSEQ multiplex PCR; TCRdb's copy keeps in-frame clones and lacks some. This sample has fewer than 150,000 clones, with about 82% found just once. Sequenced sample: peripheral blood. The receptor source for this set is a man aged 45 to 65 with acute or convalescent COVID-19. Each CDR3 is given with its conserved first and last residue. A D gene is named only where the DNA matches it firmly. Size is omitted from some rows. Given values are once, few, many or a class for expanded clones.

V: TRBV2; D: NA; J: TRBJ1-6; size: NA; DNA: TGTGCCGTCAGGGGCGACACTTCACCCCTCCACTTT; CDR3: CAVRGDTSPLHF
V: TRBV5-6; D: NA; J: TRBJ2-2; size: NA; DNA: TGTGCCAGCAGCTTTGGTAGCGGGGAGCTGTTTTTT; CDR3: CASSFGSGELFF
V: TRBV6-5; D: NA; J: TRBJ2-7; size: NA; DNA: TGTGCCAGCAGTTACTCGTGGGGGGCCTACGAGCAGTACTTC; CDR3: CASSYSWGAYEQYF
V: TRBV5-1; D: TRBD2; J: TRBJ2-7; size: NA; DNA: TGCGCCAGCAGCCTCAGTGGACTAGCGGGAGATCGGGAGCAGTACTTC; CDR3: CASSLSGLAGDREQYF
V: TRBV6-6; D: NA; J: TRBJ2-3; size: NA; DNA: TGTGCCAGCAGGGAACAGGGTTCAACAGATACGCAGTATTTT; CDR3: CASREQGSTDTQYF
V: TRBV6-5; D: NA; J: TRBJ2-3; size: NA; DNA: TGTGCCAGCAGTTACATTGGCGGCCTCACAGATACGCAGTATTTT; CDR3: CASSYIGGLTDTQYF
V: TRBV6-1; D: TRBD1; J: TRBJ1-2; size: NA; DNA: TGTGCCAGCAGTGAAGGCCCGGGACAGGGGTATGGCTACACCTTC; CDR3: CASSEGPGQGYGYTF
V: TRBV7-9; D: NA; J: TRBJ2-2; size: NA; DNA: TGTGCCACAGGGTGGACCGGGGAGCTGTTTTTT; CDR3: CATGWTGELFF
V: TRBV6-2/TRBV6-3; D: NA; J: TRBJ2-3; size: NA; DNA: TGTGCCAGCAGCCACACCCGGGCAGATACGCAGTATTTT; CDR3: CASSHTRADTQYF
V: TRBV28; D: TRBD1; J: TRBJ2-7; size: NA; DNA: TGTGCCAGCAGTTCCACCGGGACAGGGGTCAACGAGCAGTACTTC; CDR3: CASSSTGTGVNEQYF
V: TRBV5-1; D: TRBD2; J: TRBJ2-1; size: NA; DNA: TGCGCCAGCAGGCGGGGGGACTTGGGTGTAGATGAGCAGTTCTTC; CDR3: CASRRGDLGVDEQFF
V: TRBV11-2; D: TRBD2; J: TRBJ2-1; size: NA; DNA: TGTGCCAGCAGCCCGATGGGGGGGACCCTCACCTACAATGAGCAGTTCTTC; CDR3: CASSPMGGTLTYNEQFF
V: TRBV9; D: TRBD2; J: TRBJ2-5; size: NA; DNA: TGTGCCAGCAGCGTAGTGGCTAGCGGGGGTGCGTATCAAGAGACCCAGTACTTC; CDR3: CASSVVASGGAYQETQYF
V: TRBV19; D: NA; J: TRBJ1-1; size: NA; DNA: TGTGCCAGTAGTCCCAGGGGCAGCACTGAAGCTTTCTTT; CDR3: CASSPRGSTEAFF
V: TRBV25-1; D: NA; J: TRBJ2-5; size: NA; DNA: TGTGCCAGCAGTGAGCCCCAAAGGGGTCAAGAGACCCAGTACTTC; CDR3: CASSEPQRGQETQYF
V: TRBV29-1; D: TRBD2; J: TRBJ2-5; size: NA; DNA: TGCAGCGTTGTTCGCGGGGGGGTAGGGCAGACCCAGTACTTC; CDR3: CSVVRGGVGQTQYF
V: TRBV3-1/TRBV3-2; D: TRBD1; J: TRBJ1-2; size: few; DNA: TGTGCCAGCAGCCAAGGCACAGGGGGCTTCTCTAACTATGGCTACACCTTC; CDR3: CASSQGTGGFSNYGYTF
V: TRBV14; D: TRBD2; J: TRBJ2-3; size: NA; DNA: TGTGCCAGCAGTAACGAGGGACTAGCGGGAGTGGGAGATACGCAGTATTTT; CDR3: CASSNEGLAGVGDTQYF
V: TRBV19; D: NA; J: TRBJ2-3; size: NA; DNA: TGTGCCAGTAGTAGGGCATCTAGCACAGATACGCAGTATTTT; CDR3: CASSRASSTDTQYF
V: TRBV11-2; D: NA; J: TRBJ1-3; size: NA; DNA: TGTGCCAGCAGCCTCACAGGGATTGGAAACACCATATATTTT; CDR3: CASSLTGIGNTIYF
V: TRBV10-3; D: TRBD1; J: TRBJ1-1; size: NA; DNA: TGTGCCATCAGCCCAGGACAGGGGGGCACTGAAGCTTTCTTT; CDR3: CAISPGQGGTEAFF
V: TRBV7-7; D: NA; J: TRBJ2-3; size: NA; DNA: TGTGCTAGCAGCCCGGGGAGTGGGCAGAGAGATACGCAGTATTTT; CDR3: CASSPGSGQRDTQYF
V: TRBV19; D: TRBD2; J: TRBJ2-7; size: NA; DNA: TGTGCCAGTAGTCCGAGGACTAGCGGGGGGACCTACGAGCAGTACTTC; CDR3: CASSPRTSGGTYEQYF
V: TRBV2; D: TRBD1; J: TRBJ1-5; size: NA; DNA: TGTGCCAGCAGTGCGTGGACAGGGGGCTATAGCAATCAGCCCCAGCATTTT; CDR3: CASSAWTGGYSNQPQHF
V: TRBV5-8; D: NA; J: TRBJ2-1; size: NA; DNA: TGTGCCAGCAGTTCGGTCTTGCGAGATGAGCAGTTCTTC; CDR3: CASSSVLRDEQFF
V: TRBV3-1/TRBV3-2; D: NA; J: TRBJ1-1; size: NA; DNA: TGTGCCAGCATGTCGAGCATGAACACTGAAGCTTTCTTT; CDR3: CASMSSMNTEAFF
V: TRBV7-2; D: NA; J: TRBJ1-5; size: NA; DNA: TGTGCCAGCAGCCCCCTGAAAGGGAGGGGCAGATATCAGCCCCAGCATTTT; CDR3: CASSPLKGRGRYQPQHF
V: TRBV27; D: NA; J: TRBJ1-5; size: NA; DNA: TGTGCCAGCAGTTTGAGGGTTGCTCAGCCCCAGCATTTT; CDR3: CASSLRVAQPQHF
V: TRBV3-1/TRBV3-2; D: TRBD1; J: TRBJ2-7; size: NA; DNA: TGTGCCAGCAGCCATGACAGGGGTAGCTACGAGCAGTACTTC; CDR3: CASSHDRGSYEQYF
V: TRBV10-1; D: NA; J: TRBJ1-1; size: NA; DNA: TGCGCCAGCAGTGAGTCGGGTCAGGGCGGCACTGAAGCTTTCTTT; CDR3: CASSESGQGGTEAFF
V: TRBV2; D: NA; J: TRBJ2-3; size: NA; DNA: TGTGCCAGCAGTGAAGGGACTAACACAGATACGCAGTATTTT; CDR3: CASSEGTNTDTQYF
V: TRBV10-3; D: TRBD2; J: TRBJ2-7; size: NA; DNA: TGTGCCATCAGTGTGCGGGAGGCCGCCTACGAGCAGTACTTC; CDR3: CAISVREAAYEQYF
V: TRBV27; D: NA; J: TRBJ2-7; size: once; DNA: TGTGCCAGCAGTTTGAGGATTGGCTCCTACGAGCAGTACTTC; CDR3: CASSLRIGSYEQYF
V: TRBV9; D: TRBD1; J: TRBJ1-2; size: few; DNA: TGTGCCAGCAGCGTAGCTATGGGGACAGGAGAGGGCTACACCTTC; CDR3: CASSVAMGTGEGYTF
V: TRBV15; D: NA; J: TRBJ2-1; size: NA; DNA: TGTGCCACCAGCAGGGGGGGGACAGGCCCACTAAGCCACTACAATGAGCAGTTCTTC; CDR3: CATSRGGTGPLSHYNEQFF
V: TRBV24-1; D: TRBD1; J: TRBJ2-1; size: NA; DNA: TGTGCCACCAGTGATTTGTGGCAGGGGGCGCATGAGCAGTTCTTC; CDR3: CATSDLWQGAHEQFF
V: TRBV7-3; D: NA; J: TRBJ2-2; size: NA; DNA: TGTGCCAGCAGCCAACAGACCGGAGGGTCCGGGGAGCTGTTTTTT; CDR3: CASSQQTGGSGELFF
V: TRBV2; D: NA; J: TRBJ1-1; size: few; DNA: TGTGCCAGCAGTGATCAGGGTTATTTCACTGAAGCTTTCTTT; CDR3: CASSDQGYFTEAFF
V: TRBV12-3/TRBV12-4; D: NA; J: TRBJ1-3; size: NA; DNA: TGTGCCACCCGTGCGAGCTCTGGAAACACCATATATTTT; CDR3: CATRASSGNTIYF
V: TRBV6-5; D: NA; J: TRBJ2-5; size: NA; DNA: TGTGCCAGCAGTTACTCGAATCCGGGACTTGAGACCCAGTACTTC; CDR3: CASSYSNPGLETQYF
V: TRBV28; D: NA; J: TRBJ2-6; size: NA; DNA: TGTGCCAGCAGTTTGGCCGGGTTTAATGGGGCCAACGTCCTGACTTTC; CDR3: CASSLAGFNGANVLTF
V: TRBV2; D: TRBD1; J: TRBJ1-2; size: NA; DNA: TGTGCCAGCGTTACCGGGACAGGGGTCTATGGCTACACCTTC; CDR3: CASVTGTGVYGYTF
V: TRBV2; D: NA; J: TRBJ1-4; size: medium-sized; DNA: TGTGCCAGCAGGGAGGACGGACTTAATGAAAAACTGTTTTTT; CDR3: CASREDGLNEKLFF
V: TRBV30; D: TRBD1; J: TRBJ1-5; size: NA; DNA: TGTGCCTGGAGTGACCGAAGGACAGGCGGACAACCCCAGCATTTT; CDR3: CAWSDRRTGGQPQHF
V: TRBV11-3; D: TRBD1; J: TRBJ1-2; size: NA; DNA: TGTGCCAGCAGCTCGGACAGGGGCTATGGCTACACCTTC; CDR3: CASSSDRGYGYTF
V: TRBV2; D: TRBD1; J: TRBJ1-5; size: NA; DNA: TGTGCCAGCAGACAACAGGGGGCCGGTCAGCCCCAGCATTTT; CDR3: CASRQQGAGQPQHF
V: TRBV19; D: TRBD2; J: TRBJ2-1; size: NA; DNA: TGTGCCAGTGGAAGCGTGACAGCGGGAGCTTACAATGAGCAGTTCTTC; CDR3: CASGSVTAGAYNEQFF
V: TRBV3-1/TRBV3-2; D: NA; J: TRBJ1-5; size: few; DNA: TGTGCCAGCAGCCAAGACCCCGGAGGCAATCAGCCCCAGCATTTT; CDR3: CASSQDPGGNQPQHF
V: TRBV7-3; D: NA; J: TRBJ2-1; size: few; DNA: TGTGCCAGCAGCTTAGGACTTTCATCCTACAATGAGCAGTTCTTC; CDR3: CASSLGLSSYNEQFF
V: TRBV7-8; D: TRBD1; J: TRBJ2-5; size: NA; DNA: TGTGCCAGCAGCGGGACAGGGGATGAGACCCAGTACTTC; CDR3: CASSGTGDETQYF
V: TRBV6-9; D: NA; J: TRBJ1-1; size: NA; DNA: TGTGCCAGCAGTTTTAGATGGGCTTTCTTT; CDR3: CASSFRWAFF
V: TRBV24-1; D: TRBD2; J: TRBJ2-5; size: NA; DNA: TGTGCCACCAGTCCCGGACTAGCGGGAGTGTTCCAAGAGACCCAGTACTTC; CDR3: CATSPGLAGVFQETQYF
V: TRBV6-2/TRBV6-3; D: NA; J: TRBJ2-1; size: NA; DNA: TGTGCCAGCAGTCCCTGGGACTTCTCCTACAATGAGCAGTTCTTC; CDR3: CASSPWDFSYNEQFF
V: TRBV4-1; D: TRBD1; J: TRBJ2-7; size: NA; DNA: TGCGCCAGCAGCCGCGAGATGGACAGGGTCAATAACGAGCAGTACTTC; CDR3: CASSREMDRVNNEQYF
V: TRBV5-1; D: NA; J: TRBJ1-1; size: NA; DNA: TGCGCCAGCAGCTTGGCCGCAGATGGAGTGGCTTTCTTT; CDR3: CASSLAADGVAFF